These 3 T cell receptor beta chains were all obtained from the same sample, sequenced in a study of T cells in Graves' hyperthyroidism and ophthalmopathy. TCR beta CDR3 sequences were amplified from RNA transcripts. Researchers ran a first-round RT-PCR on the TCR CDR3 using the HTBI primer set. TCRdb reanalysed the multiplex PCR reads using MiXCR and keeps one entry per CDR3 protein. The data hold some 490,000 distinct CDR3 sequences, with roughly 15% observed a single time. The sample comprised blood. The source of these receptors is a woman aged 30 to 39 with Graves' ophthalmopathy.

This clonotype was detected many times. The chain uses TRBV20-1 and TRBJ2-5; 15 bases fit TRBD2. J gave up 2 bases and V 5 bases, and 9 bases lay outside the gene matches. This CDR3 contains 17 residues. CDR1 and CDR2 (germline): DFQATT, SNEGSKA (reference sequence). This CDR3 reads CSAQGLAGGTYQETQYF. Written as DNA, the CDR3 is TGCAGTGCTCAGGGACTAGCGGGAGGTACTTATCAAGAGACCCAGTACTTC.

This clonotype has more than one count but fewer than ten. The chain is built from TRBV27 and TRBJ1-5; maybe TRBD1 (6 bases). The CDR3 loop spans 14 amino acids. V lost 5 bases to trimming and J lost 7 bases, with 15 bases between them. Germline CDR1 and CDR2: MNHEY and SMNVEV (reference sequence). This CDR3 reads CASSPPIQGQPQHF. The CDR3 DNA is TGTGCCAGCAGTCCCCCCATACAGGGACAGCCCCAGCATTTT.

The rearrangement links TRBV7-2 to TRBJ2-5, with D maybe TRBD2 (7 bases). The CDR3 spans 18 residues. Germline V gene data show CDR1 as SGHTA and CDR2 as FQGNSA. Trimming removed 1 base from V and 6 bases from J, with 24 bases in between. The CDR3 is CASSLDAVVAGGRKTQYF. The CDR3 DNA reads as TGTGCCAGCAGCTTAGACGCCGTAGTGGCCGGGGGGCGGAAGACCCAGTACTTC.